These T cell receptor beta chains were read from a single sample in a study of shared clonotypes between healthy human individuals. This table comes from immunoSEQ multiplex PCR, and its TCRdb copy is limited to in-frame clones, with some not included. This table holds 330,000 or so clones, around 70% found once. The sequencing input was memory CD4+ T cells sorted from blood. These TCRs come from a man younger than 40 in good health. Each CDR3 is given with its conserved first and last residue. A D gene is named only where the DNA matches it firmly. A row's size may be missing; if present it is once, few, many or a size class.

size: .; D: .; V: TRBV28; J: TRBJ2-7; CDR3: CASSPPRGGDYEQYF; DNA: TGTGCCAGCAGTCCCCCCCGCGGCGGGGACTACGAGCAGTACTTC
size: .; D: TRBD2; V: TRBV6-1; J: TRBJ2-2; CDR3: CASSGGLRREGVTGELFF; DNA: TGTGCCAGCAGTGGGGGACTACGTCGGGAGGGGGTCACCGGGGAGCTGTTTTTT
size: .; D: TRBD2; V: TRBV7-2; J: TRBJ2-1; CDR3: CASSPVASGNHEQFF; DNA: TGTGCCAGCAGCCCGGTTGCTAGCGGGAATCATGAGCAGTTCTTC
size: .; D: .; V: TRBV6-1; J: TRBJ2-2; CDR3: CASRRGTNTGELFF; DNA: TGTGCCTCCCGCCGGGGGACGAACACCGGGGAGCTGTTTTTT
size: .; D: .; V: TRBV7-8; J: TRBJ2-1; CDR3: CASSLAGLGHEQFF; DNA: TGTGCCAGCAGCTTAGCCGGCCTAGGGCATGAGCAGTTCTTC
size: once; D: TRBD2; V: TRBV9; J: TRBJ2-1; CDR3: CASSVSGTPYNEQFF; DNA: TGTGCCAGCAGCGTTAGCGGGACCCCCTACAATGAGCAGTTCTTC
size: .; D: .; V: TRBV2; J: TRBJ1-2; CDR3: CASNSGSFGYTF; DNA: TGTGCCAGCAATTCCGGGAGTTTTGGCTACACCTTC
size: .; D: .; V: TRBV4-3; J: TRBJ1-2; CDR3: CASSQDLDSYYGYTF; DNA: TGCGCCAGCAGCCAAGATCTTGACAGTTACTATGGCTACACCTTC
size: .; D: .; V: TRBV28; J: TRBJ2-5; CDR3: CASSRGPVETQYF; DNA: TGTGCCAGCAGCCGGGGGCCGGTGGAGACCCAGTACTTC
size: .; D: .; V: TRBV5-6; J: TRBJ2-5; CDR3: CASSLSGARGTETQYF; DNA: TGTGCCAGCAGCTTATCGGGAGCACGAGGGACAGAGACCCAGTACTTC
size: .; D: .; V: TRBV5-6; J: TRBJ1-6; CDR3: CASSLMAASGSPLHF; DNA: TGTGCCAGCAGCTTGATGGCAGCCTCGGGTTCACCCCTCCACTTT
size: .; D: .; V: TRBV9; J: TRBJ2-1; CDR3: CASSPEDRNEQFF; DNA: TGTGCCAGCAGCCCCGAGGACCGAAATGAGCAGTTCTTC
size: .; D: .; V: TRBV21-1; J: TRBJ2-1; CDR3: CASSKVRGMWYNEQFF; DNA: TGTGCCAGCAGCAAAGTGCGCGGGATGTGGTACAATGAGCAGTTCTTC
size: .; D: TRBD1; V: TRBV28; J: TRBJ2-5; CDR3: CASSSRQGETQYF; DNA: TGTGCCAGCAGTTCCAGACAGGGAGAGACCCAGTACTTC
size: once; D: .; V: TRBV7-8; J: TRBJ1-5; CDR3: CASSLAGSGGVSNQPQHF; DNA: TGTGCCAGCAGCTTAGCCGGTTCCGGGGGCGTTAGCAATCAGCCCCAGCATTTT
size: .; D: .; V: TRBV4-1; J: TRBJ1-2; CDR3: CASSQDYDSNYGYTF; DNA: TGCGCCAGCAGCCAAGACTACGACAGTAACTATGGCTACACCTTC
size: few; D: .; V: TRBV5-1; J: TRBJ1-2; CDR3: CASSPLRGRDGYTF; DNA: TGCGCCAGCAGCCCCCTCCGGGGGCGGGATGGCTACACCTTC
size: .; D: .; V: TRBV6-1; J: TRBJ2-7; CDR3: CASRRIGSYEQYF; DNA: TGTGCCAGCAGACGGATAGGCTCCTACGAGCAGTACTTC